This entry concerns a single T cell receptor beta chain. There is no known antigen for this receptor. No much larger clone is present one base from it, and per-base qualities are unavailable. The data are from a study of T cell therapy product for transplant patients (dated by TCRdb to the late 2010s). At the level of the whole study: The wider healthy donor group comprised about 19 individuals, 10 male and 9 female, aged 25 to 81 years, in Berlin, Germany. The expansion media contained either IL-7 and IL-15 at 10 ng/ml or IL-2 at about 50 U/ml. TCRbeta repertoires of rapamycin-treated and untreated CMV-specific T-cell products from the same donors were compared to assess clonal composition. The study developed a next-generation autologous adoptive antiviral T-cell product for immunosuppressed solid organ transplant patients, using CMV as the model virus. Healthy donors (n = 3) were included in the TCRbeta repertoire analysis of rapamycin-treated and untreated products.

CDR1 and CDR2 are drawn from the germline V gene: SGHAT, FQNNGV. V has 1 base trimmed and J has 4 bases trimmed; junction bases matching no gene number 5. The cysteine opens and the phenylalanine closes a CDR3 of 15 amino acids. The read is trimmed to its CDR3 DNA, 45 bases read in frame from base 1. Here the sample's label designates: CMVpp65/IE-1-reactive T cells enriched by IFNgamma capture and expanded in vitro. PBMCs were stimulated for less than seven hours with overlapping CMV pp65 and IE-1 peptide pools, each at approximately 0.46 ug/ml. IFNgamma-producing CMV-stimulated cells were positively selected with the IFNgamma Secretion Assay-Cell Enrichment and Detection Kit (Miltenyi Biotec). Enriched IFNgamma+ cells were cultured for approximately 23 days with irradiated autologous feeders plus either IL-7/IL-15 or IL-2. To provide sufficient cells for different cell sorting steps, buffy coats were used from about 15% of the 19 healthy donors. Biocoll density gradient centrifugation was the method used to isolate peripheral blood mononuclear cells. The buffy coats from healthy donors came from DRK.

The full study reports these points: Rapamycin-treated products showed a more diverse, less clonal TCRbeta repertoire and contained more distinct clones than untreated products. In untreated products the top 10 clones covered about 90% of the repertoire, compared with 55% to 80% in rapamycin-treated products. Paired products from the same donor shared many clones, whereas repertoires from different donors showed no overlap. According to the authors' suggestion, the increased clonal diversity in Rapa-TCPs may reflect the survival of low-frequency clones and the preferential expansion of central memory T cells.

Genomic DNA was extracted using an AllPrep DNA/RNA Kit, and TCRbeta CDR3 regions were amplified using the immunoSEQ hsTCRb Kit. The study's processing was this. Productive rearrangements, defined as in-frame CDR3 nucleotide sequences without stop codons, were analyzed in immunoSEQ Analyzer 3.0. Clonality was computed from productive entropy normalized to the number of productive rearrangements, and sample overlap was measured with the Morisita index. TCRdb re-hosts the immuneACCESS table, in-frame sequences only. Its copies lack some clones; in the studies checked, an unresolved V gene accounts for under half of them, and the cause for the rest is not known. That table supplies the V and J calls and clone size; D and trimming were determined from the DNA. The sample table contains approximately 310 clones; only one count was recorded for 50% to 60% of them. 92% of the sample belongs to the ten largest clones.

The sequence was obtained from an adult in good health. Recombination connected TRBV11-2 to TRBJ2-5; TRBD2 lines up with 8 middle nucleotides. The sample taken for sequencing was a sorted cell population cultured from PBMCs. The CDR3: CASSLVFGGGETQYF. The base sequence is TGTGCCAGCAGCTTAGTTTTCGGGGGGGGAGAGACCCAGTACTTC.